This T cell receptor beta chain stems from a study of blood T cell repertoires in COVID-19. At the level of the study: Sites in the United States, Italy and Spain provided acute and convalescent COVID-19 samples. In each case, the material was cDNA or gDNA derived from T cells, B-cell-depleted T cells, or PBMCs.

In the authors' methods: Reference gene primer amplification yielded estimated nucleated cell counts. Some clones are missing from TCRdb's copy, which holds only in-frame ones; the method was immunoSEQ multiplex PCR. Clone size and V and J calls were adopted from that table, with D and trimming inferred from the DNA. The sample gives fewer than 600,000 clones, 80% to 90% of which show up once; around 0.95% is in the top ten. A Seattle source enrolled patients during active infection and followed them longitudinally. The CDR3 is 15 residues long. From germline, CDR1 is SGHNT and CDR2 YYREEE (reference sequence). V shed 2 bases, J shed 6 bases, and the junction held 6 bases outside the gene matches.

The source is a man in his late teens or twenties with COVID-19, enrolled during active disease. V and J are TRBV5-4 and TRBJ2-3, with 10 bases that match TRBD2. Specimen: peripheral blood. In DNA, the CDR3 is TGTGCCAGCAGCTTCAAGCGGGGGGGCCAGGATACGCAGTATTTT. Its protein is CASSFKRGGQDTQYF.